This T cell receptor (beta chain) was identified in a study of T-cell memory formation after mild COVID-19. Study information: The study found TCR clusters largely donor specific.

A word on this clonotype: Its antigen is currently unknown.

TCRdb ran MiXCR on the 5' RACE reads and lists one entry per CDR3 protein. This table has around 310,000 distinct CDR3 sequences, around an eighth appearing once. General study results and limits: What remained unconfirmed was the SARS-CoV-2 specificity of second-wave clones peaking on day 37. Cross-reactive memory seemingly joined, as some responding clones were found in pre-infection memory. CM and EM subsets held most contracting CD4+ clones; EMRA held CD8+ ones.

The CDR3 has 14 residues. The V gene end was trimmed by 8 bases and the J gene end by 8 bases; junction bases not matched to a gene: 11. Per the germline V gene, CDR1 is MNHNS and CDR2 is SASEGT. This sequence originates from a man aged 18-30 years who had mild COVID-19 (a few samples of this study predate the infection). Cell type and time point are not known. Sequencing used PBMCs or a T cell subset sorted from them (not recorded which). V is TRBV6-1 and J is TRBJ1-5, with 8 bases matching TRBD1. CDR3 nucleotides: TGTGCCAGCGGGAGGGCAGGGGGCCGGGAGCCCCAGCATTTT. Translating gives CASGRAGGREPQHF.